This paragraph covers one T cell receptor (beta chain) sequence. Antigen: not known. The record originates from a study of T-cell memory formation after mild COVID-19. Overall study findings and caveats: Clones contracting across day 15 to 85 had a balanced CD4/CD8 profile; later expanding clones leaned CD4+.

In TCRdb, the 5' RACE reads were re-called with MiXCR into one record per CDR3 protein. The table records roughly 350,000 distinct CDR3 sequences, roughly 13% of them present only once. The V gene lost 5 bases and the J gene lost 9 bases, with 11 bases spanning the gap. CDR1 ENHRY and CDR2 SYGVKD come from the germline V gene. CDR3 length: 12 residues. The sequence came from a man younger than 35 who had mild COVID-19 (a few samples of this study predate the infection). Cell type and time point are not known. The chain carries TRBV10-3 and TRBJ2-1; a possible D gene is TRBD2 (7 bases). Material: PBMCs or a T cell subset sorted from them (not recorded which). For the CDR3, the DNA is TGTGCCATCAGTCGGGGGGCGGTTGAGCAGTTCTTC. This translates into CAISRGAVEQFF.